These T cell receptor beta chains were read from a single sample in a study of technical replicates of blood from a few donors. Some clones are missing from TCRdb's copy, which holds only in-frame ones; the method was immunoSEQ multiplex PCR. The repertoire includes 95,000 or so clones, approximately 95% of them detected once, and about 0.3% sits in the top ten. Sequencing was carried out using T cells isolated from PBMCs. The receptors derive from a human donor in good health. Both conserved end residues are part of each CDR3. A D gene is named only where the DNA matches it firmly. Clone size is shown for a subset of rows, as once, few, many or a class of expanded clone.

v_call	d_call	j_call	clone_size	cdr3_nt	cdr3_aa
TRBV27	TRBD1	TRBJ2-1	-	TGTGCCAGCAGTTTAAGGCCCGGACAGGGATACAATGAGCAGTTCTTC	CASSLRPGQGYNEQFF
TRBV7-2	TRBD1	TRBJ2-6	-	TGTGCCAGCAGCTTATACAACAGGGGAAACTCTGGGGCCAACGTCCTGACTTTC	CASSLYNRGNSGANVLTF
TRBV2	TRBD2	TRBJ2-5	-	TGTGCCAGCAGTGTCATGAGAGCGGGAGTAGGGGAGACCCAGTACTTC	CASSVMRAGVGETQYF
TRBV18	-	TRBJ1-5	once	TGTGCCAGCTCACCTTCGGGGGGGGAGAGCAATCAGCCCCAGCATTTT	CASSPSGGESNQPQHF
TRBV4-1	TRBD2	TRBJ2-7	once	TGCGCCAGCAGCCAAGAACTAGCGGGACTCACCTACGAGCAGTGCTTC	CASSQELAGLTYEQCF
TRBV29-1	-	TRBJ2-2	-	TGCAGCGTTTTCGGGACTTACACCGGGGAGCTGTTTTTT	CSVFGTYTGELFF
TRBV6-5	TRBD1	TRBJ1-1	-	TGTGCCAGCAGTTACGGACAGGGTAGTGAAGCTTTCTTT	CASSYGQGSEAFF
TRBV7-9	TRBD1	TRBJ2-2	-	TGTGCCAGCAGCCGGGACAGGGAGATGGCGGAGCTGTTTTTT	CASSRDREMAELFF
TRBV28	TRBD1	TRBJ2-7	-	TGTGCCAGCAGTTTTCAGGATTTCGGACAGGGATACTACGAGCAGTACTTC	CASSFQDFGQGYYEQYF
TRBV30	-	TRBJ1-5	few	TGTGCCTGGAGCGGACAACCGTATCAGCCCCAGCATTTT	CAWSGQPYQPQHF
TRBV19	-	TRBJ1-1	once	TGTGCCAGTAGCGCGACAGCTGACACTGAAGCTTTCTTT	CASSATADTEAFF
TRBV5-1	TRBD1	TRBJ2-7	-	TGCGCCAGCAGCCCCCTTTGGACAGGGGGCTACGAGCAGTACTTC	CASSPLWTGGYEQYF
TRBV6-1	-	TRBJ2-1	-	TGTGCCAGCAGTGACCACCCTGGGCTGAAGAGCTCCTACAATGAGCAGTTCTTC	CASSDHPGLKSSYNEQFF
TRBV7-8	TRBD2	TRBJ2-5	-	TGTGCCAGCAGCCCTCTAGCGGTAGAGACCCAGTACTTC	CASSPLAVETQYF
TRBV7-2	-	TRBJ2-5	-	TGTGCCAGCAGCCCAACTCAAGAGACCCAGTACTTC	CASSPTQETQYF
TRBV28	-	TRBJ2-7	-	TGTGCCAGCAGTGACGTGCAGGGGTTTGTCGAGCAGTACTTC	CASSDVQGFVEQYF
TRBV13	-	TRBJ2-1	few	TGTGCCAGCAGCTTTTCGTTATACAATGAGCAGTTCTTC	CASSFSLYNEQFF
TRBV21-1	-	TRBJ1-1	few	TGTGCCAGCAGCAAAGGACAGGGGGCGTTGAACACTGAAGCTTTCTTT	CASSKGQGALNTEAFF
TRBV6-1	TRBD2	TRBJ2-3	-	TGTGCCAGCCTAGCGGGAGGGCCGATAGATACGCAGTATTTT	CASLAGGPIDTQYF
TRBV5-5	TRBD2	TRBJ2-3	-	TGTGCCAGCAGCTTGGAGGTTAGCGGGAGGGCCCCAGATACGCAGTATTTT	CASSLEVSGRAPDTQYF
TRBV19	-	TRBJ2-2	-	TGTGCCAGTAGCCCGTTAACCGGGGAGCTGTTTTTT	CASSPLTGELFF
TRBV6-6	-	TRBJ1-2	-	TGTGCCAGCTTCGCTAACTATGGCTACACCTTC	CASFANYGYTF
TRBV4-2	TRBD1	TRBJ1-4	-	TGTGCCAGCAGCCCGACAGGGTTGGGGTTTGGTGAAAAACTGTTTTTT	CASSPTGLGFGEKLFF
TRBV19	-	TRBJ1-5	-	TGTGCCAGTAACTATGGGGCTCAGCCCCAGCATTTT	CASNYGAQPQHF
TRBV11-2	-	TRBJ1-2	-	TGTGCCAGCAGCTTAGGGGGGGGATACTATGGCTACACCTTC	CASSLGGGYYGYTF
TRBV28	TRBD1	TRBJ2-7	-	TGTGCCAGCAGTCTAGGGACAGGGGTATCGGCGCAGTACTTC	CASSLGTGVSAQYF
TRBV7-8	TRBD1	TRBJ2-6	once	TGTGCCAGCAGCTTACTCCGGGACAGGCTATATTTGTCTGGGGCCAACGTCCTGACTTTC	CASSLLRDRLYLSGANVLTF
TRBV2	-	TRBJ2-7	-	TGTGCCAGCAGAGACAGGTTTTTGTCCCTTGAGCAGTACTTC	CASRDRFLSLEQYF
TRBV5-1	-	TRBJ2-1	-	TGCGCCAGCAGCTTATCTCTAGGGGGAGACGGTGAGCAGTTCTTC	CASSLSLGGDGEQFF
TRBV6-5	-	TRBJ2-3	-	TGTGCCAGCAGTTACTCTATTTCAGATACGCAGTATTTT	CASSYSISDTQYF
TRBV19	-	TRBJ1-4	-	TGTGCCAGTAGTCCAGCGCTGGGACTAAACGAAAAACTGTTTTTT	CASSPALGLNEKLFF
TRBV28	TRBD1	TRBJ2-1	-	TGTGCCAGCAGCCGTTCTCCGGGACAGGGGCACAATGAGCAGTTCTTC	CASSRSPGQGHNEQFF
TRBV5-1	TRBD2	TRBJ2-1	-	TGCGCCAGCAGTAGCGGGAACTCCTACAATGAGCAGTTCTTC	CASSSGNSYNEQFF
TRBV5-4	-	TRBJ2-3	-	TGTGCCAGCAGCTTGGATCGGGGATGGGGAGATACGCAGTATTTT	CASSLDRGWGDTQYF
TRBV6-1	-	TRBJ2-2	-	TGTGCCAGCAGTGAAACACTAGTAAAGACCGGGGAGCTGTTTTTT	CASSETLVKTGELFF
TRBV19	-	TRBJ2-7	-	TGTGCCAGTAGTAACGCCGGGGCCTACGAGCAGTACTTC	CASSNAGAYEQYF
TRBV10-3	-	TRBJ2-7	-	TGTGCCATCAGTGGCGGGGCTACCTACGAGCAGTACTTC	CAISGGATYEQYF
TRBV6-4	-	TRBJ1-5	-	TGTGCCAGCAGTGAGGGGCGCAATCAGCCCCAGCATTTT	CASSEGRNQPQHF
TRBV28	TRBD2	TRBJ2-3	-	TGTGCCACGACTAGCGGGATATTAGATACGCAGTATTTT	CATTSGILDTQYF
TRBV30	-	TRBJ1-1	few	TGTGCCTGGAGTGTTAACAGAGACACTGAAGCTTTCTTT	CAWSVNRDTEAFF
TRBV18	TRBD2	TRBJ2-7	-	TGTGCCAGCTCACACCGACTAGCGGGAGTAGACGAGCAGTACTTC	CASSHRLAGVDEQYF
TRBV28	-	TRBJ1-4	-	TGTGCCAGCAGTTTAAACAGGGCTGGATGGGAAAAACTGTTTTTT	CASSLNRAGWEKLFF
TRBV5-1	TRBD1	TRBJ1-3	-	TGCGCCAGCAGCCCAACAGGGGCTTCTGGAAACACCATATATTTT	CASSPTGASGNTIYF
TRBV6-5	TRBD1	TRBJ1-1	-	TGTGCCAGCAGTACAGGGGGCAACACTGAAGCTTTCTTT	CASSTGGNTEAFF
TRBV9	TRBD2	TRBJ2-5	-	TGTGCCAGCAGCGTAAGCGGGAGTCGGTACGAGACCCAGTACTTC	CASSVSGSRYETQYF
TRBV7-9	TRBD1	TRBJ1-2	once	TGTGCCAGCAGCTTAGCCTGGTTAGGGGACAGGGAGACGGGCTACACCTTC	CASSLAWLGDRETGYTF
TRBV7-2	-	TRBJ1-2	-	TGTGCCAGCAGCTTAGGGGCGCCAGGCCAGGGAGGTTATGGCTACACCTTC	CASSLGAPGQGGYGYTF
TRBV28	-	TRBJ1-1	-	TGTGCCAGCAGTTTATACGGTGAAGCTTTCTTT	CASSLYGEAFF
TRBV28	TRBD1	TRBJ2-6	-	TGTGCCAGCAGTTTAAACAGGGGGCGCTCTGGGGCCAACGTCCTGACTTTC	CASSLNRGRSGANVLTF
TRBV30	-	TRBJ2-7	-	TGTGCCTGGAGTGGAGGGTCTGGGGAGCAGTACTTC	CAWSGGSGEQYF
TRBV10-3	-	TRBJ2-7	-	TGTGCCATCAGTGAGTCAATCCGGACGGGCGACAGCTCCTACGAGCAGTACTTC	CAISESIRTGDSSYEQYF
TRBV6-1	-	TRBJ2-7	once	TGTGCGCAGGGAACCTACGAGCAGTACTTC	CAQGTYEQYF
TRBV11-1	-	TRBJ2-1	-	TGTGCCAGCAGCATGATAGGAGGTGAGCAGTTCTTC	CASSMIGGEQFF
TRBV7-6	TRBD2	TRBJ2-1	-	TGTGCCAGCAGCTTACGGGAGGGCCTAGATGAGCAGTTCTTC	CASSLREGLDEQFF